Sequencing of this TCR beta chain was carried out in a study of shared clonotypes between healthy human individuals. Study information: Donors, aged 18 to 49, were a couple of women and three men.

Germline V gene sequence: CDR1 SGHAT, CDR2 FQNNGV. The CDR3 covers 17 residues. The junction had 6 bases not matched to a gene; V was cut back by 5 bases and J by 0 bases. A word on this clone: Its specificity is unknown.

Study-level findings and limits: It was observed that roughly 5.5% of naive CD4 clonotypes were shared across a few donors.

CD8 cells regarded as naive lacked CD45RO, were positively chosen for CCR7, and omitted terminally differentiated effector memory CD45RA+ cells. Per the authors' pipeline: ImmunoSEQ supplied junction-only sequences lacking quality scores, so filtering was different. Here immunoSEQ multiplex PCR was the method, and the copy in TCRdb shows in-frame clones only, minus some. That table furnishes V, J and clone size, whereas the DNA furnished D and trimming. This table has 760,000 or so clones, 96% appearing once. This chain joins TRBV11-2 and TRBJ2-2; TRBD2 aligns across 10 bases. The receptor's source is a young man in good health. The sample was naive CD8+ T cells sorted from blood. The CDR3 is CASSRELAGPNTGELFF. Here the CDR3 DNA reads TGTGCCAGCAGCCGGGAACTAGCGGGACCGAACACCGGGGAGCTGTTTTTT.